This TCR beta chain originates from a study of CD8 T cells in Susac syndrome. RNA was extracted with the RNeasy kit, and a quantity of about 0.45 to 1 ug was reverse transcribed using random hexamers. In TCRdb, the immunoSEQ multiplex PCR reads were re-called with MiXCR into one record per CDR3 protein. Among around 69,000 distinct CDR3 sequences, roughly 95% were seen once, and the ten largest hold approximately 0.1%. The ends were cut back, 4 bases at V and 4 bases at J, with 13 bases in the middle. From germline, CDR1 is SQVTM and CDR2 ANQGSEA. The CDR3 has 13 amino acids. The sample taken for sequencing was CD4+ T cells from PBMCs. The chain couples TRBV29-1 to TRBJ1-1; tentative D call: TRBD1 (5 bases). The sequence was obtained from a human donor with multiple sclerosis. The chain's CDR3 is CSVAGAAGTEAFF. Here the CDR3 DNA reads TGCAGCGTTGCCGGGGCCGCGGGCACTGAAGCTTTCTTT.